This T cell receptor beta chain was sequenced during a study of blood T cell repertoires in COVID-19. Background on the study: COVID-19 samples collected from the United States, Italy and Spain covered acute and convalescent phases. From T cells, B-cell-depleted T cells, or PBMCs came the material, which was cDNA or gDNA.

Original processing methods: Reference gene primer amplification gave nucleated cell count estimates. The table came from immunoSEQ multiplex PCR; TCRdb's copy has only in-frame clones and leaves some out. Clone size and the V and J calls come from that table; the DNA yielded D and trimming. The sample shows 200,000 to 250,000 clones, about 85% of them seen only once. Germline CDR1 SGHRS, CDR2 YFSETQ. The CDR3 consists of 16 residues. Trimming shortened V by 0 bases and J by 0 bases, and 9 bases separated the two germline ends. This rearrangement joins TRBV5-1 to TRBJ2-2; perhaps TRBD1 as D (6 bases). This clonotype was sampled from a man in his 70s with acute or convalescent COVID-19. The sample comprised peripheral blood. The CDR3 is CASSLGDRTNTGELFF. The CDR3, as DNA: TGCGCCAGCAGCTTGGGCGACAGGACGAACACCGGGGAGCTGTTTTTT.